This TCR beta chain was found in a study of CD8 T cells in ankylosing spondylitis. Regarding the study as a whole: As for the disease-linked clones, they showed a CD8+ phenotype and occurred at relatively low frequencies in peripheral blood. Apparently characteristic of ankylosing spondylitis blood was a TCR beta motif (under ten highly homologous variants). Significant enrichment of disease-linked clones was reported in matched ankylosing spondylitis synovial fluid.

Trimming cost V 2 bases and J 1 base, with 12 bases left between them. The germline gives CDR1 LGHDT, CDR2 YNNKEL (reference sequence). This CDR3 contains 15 residues. This clonotype was counted only a few times. Its antigen is undetermined. TCRdb redid the calling of the 5' RACE reads with MiXCR, one entry per CDR3 protein. The sample lists approximately 300,000 distinct CDR3 sequences, around 21% occurring once. The sequence derives from a female donor with ankylosing spondylitis or in good health (not recorded which). This chain links TRBV3-1 with TRBJ2-7; D uncertain. The source material was blood, either unsorted or a sorted T cell fraction (not recorded which). CDR3 in amino acids: CASSQRSEISYEQYF. The CDR3 coding sequence is TGTGCCAGCAGCCAAAGGTCGGAGATTTCCTACGAGCAGTACTTC.